Here is one T cell receptor (beta chain) with its context. Its antigen is unidentified. Researchers ran immunoSEQ v3.0 at survey level. Sequencing aimed at roughly 40,000-55,000 T-cell genomes per sample. Produced via immunoSEQ multiplex PCR; TCRdb's table is partial and in-frame only. This table has roughly 16,000 clones, around four fifths appearing once. Going into DNA extraction, samples held about 0.95-10 million cryopreserved PBMC. This entry is derived from a study of long-term antiretroviral therapy in people with HIV. Trimming stripped 0 bases from V and 1 base from J, with 3 bases between. Germline CDR1 and CDR2: SGHVS and FNYEAQ. The CDR3 runs 14 residues. Study results and limitations: Even long-term ART left TRB diversity below transplant donor controls, despite gains. Those clones which expanded before ART made up the dominant part of the repertoire at all time points.

V is TRBV7-6 and J is TRBJ2-2; D is unresolved. The sample here was unsorted PBMCs, taken 2.1 to 2.2 years before starting antiretroviral therapy. This receptor was taken from a man younger than 40 with HIV. CDR3 loop: CASSLAWNTGELFF. CDR3 nucleotides: TGTGCCAGCAGCTTAGCGTGGAACACCGGGGAGCTGTTTTTT. The variable domain in full, completed from reference TRBV7-6 and TRBJ2-2, reads GAGVSQSPRYKVTKRGQDVALRCDPISGHVSLYWYRQALGQGPEFLTYFNYEAQQDKSGLPNDRFSAERPEGSISTLTIQRTEQRDSAMYRCASSLAWNTGELFFGEGSRLTVL.